A selection of T cell receptor beta chains follows, all from one sample in a study of blood T cell repertoires in COVID-19. The data were produced by immunoSEQ multiplex PCR, yet TCRdb's version contains in-frame clones alone and is incomplete. The table shows about 300,000 clones, with around nine tenths occurring only once. The material sequenced was PBMCs or T cells enriched from blood (not recorded which). The receptors shown here come from a woman aged 45-59 years who had been exposed to COVID-19. CDR3s include the opening cysteine and the closing phenylalanine or tryptophan. The order of the fields is D gene, V gene, clone size, J gene, CDR3 DNA, CDR3 protein. A D gene is named only where the DNA matches it firmly. The listing skips clone size in some rows; elsewhere it reads once, few, many or a size class.

>TRBD2|TRBV4-1|-|TRBJ2-4
TGCGCCAGCAGCCCCGGGACTAGCGGGGGGATACTAGCCAAAAACATTCAGTACTTC
CASSPGTSGGILAKNIQYF
>TRBD1|TRBV6-5|-|TRBJ2-1
TGTGCCAGCAGGACAGGGCACAATGAGCAGTTCTTC
CASRTGHNEQFF
>-|TRBV30|-|TRBJ2-3
TGTGCCTGGAGTGTGACGGGAGATACGCAGTATTTT
CAWSVTGDTQYF
>TRBD1|TRBV18|-|TRBJ1-2
TGTGCCAGCTCACCACCGTTCTTTGTCTCTCCCTTCGGACAGGCCGGTCCCTATGGCTACACCTTC
CASSPPFFVSPFGQAGPYGYTF
>-|TRBV24-1|once|TRBJ2-1
TGTGCCACCAGCAGGGGCGGCTCCTACAATGAGCAGTTCTTC
CATSRGGSYNEQFF
>TRBD1|TRBV29-1|-|TRBJ2-5
TGCAGCGTCCAACCCGGTACGGACAGGTACGAGACCCAGTACTTC
CSVQPGTDRYETQYF
>TRBD1|TRBV5-4|-|TRBJ2-5
TGTGCCAGCAGCTTTCTAGGGGGCGCAGAGACCCAGTACTTC
CASSFLGGAETQYF
>TRBD1|TRBV11-2|-|TRBJ1-3
TGTGCCAGCAGCCCCCGGACAGGGGGCTTCTCTGGAAACACCATATATTTT
CASSPRTGGFSGNTIYF
>-|TRBV5-6|-|TRBJ1-3
TGTGCCAGCAGCTTGGTCAGGGAGGGAGGAAACACCATATATTTT
CASSLVREGGNTIYF
>TRBD2|TRBV2|once|TRBJ2-1
TGTGCCAGCAACAACGGGGGGGCGGCCGTCTACAATGAGCAGTTCTTC
CASNNGGAAVYNEQFF
>TRBD2|TRBV20-1|-|TRBJ2-3
TGCAGTGCTAGTTCCGGGGGGGCTCGGGATACGCAGTATTTT
CSASSGGARDTQYF
>TRBD1|TRBV19|-|TRBJ1-2
TGTGCCAGTAACATCGAGACAGGGGTCTTCGATGGCTACACCTTC
CASNIETGVFDGYTF
>-|TRBV28|-|TRBJ2-2
TGTGCCAGCAAAGGTGGGCAGCTCCACACCGGGGAGCTGTTTTTT
CASKGGQLHTGELFF
>-|TRBV28|few|TRBJ1-4
TGTGCCAGCAGTTTTTCGGGGGTGGATGAAAAACTGTTTTTT
CASSFSGVDEKLFF
>-|TRBV11-3|once|TRBJ1-1
TGTGCCAGCAGCTTAGGGGAGGGGCCGGCCACTGAAGCTTTCTTT
CASSLGEGPATEAFF
>-|TRBV28|once|TRBJ1-3
TGTGCCAGCAGTTCCCCTAGTCAGGGGATAGCCCTCTCTGGAAACACCATATATTTT
CASSSPSQGIALSGNTIYF
>TRBD1|TRBV5-4|once|TRBJ1-1
TGTGCCAGCAGCCCCGGACAGGGGGCGCTTGGATGGACTGAAGCTTTCTTT
CASSPGQGALGWTEAFF
>-|TRBV5-6|-|TRBJ2-7
TGTGCCAGCAGCTTGGAATGGCTAGCCAGCTACGAGCAGTACTTC
CASSLEWLASYEQYF
>-|TRBV6-1|-|TRBJ2-5
TGTGCCAGCAGTGAAGCCCCAATCGTAGCCTCCGAGACCCAGTACTTC
CASSEAPIVASETQYF
>-|TRBV28|-|TRBJ1-1
TGTGCCAGCAGCCATTACACTGAAGCTTTCTTT
CASSHYTEAFF
>-|TRBV24-1|-|TRBJ2-5
TGTGCCACCAGTGATTTCGGAGAGACCCAGTACTTC
CATSDFGETQYF
>TRBD2|TRBV3-1/TRBV3-2|-|TRBJ2-5
TGTGCCAGCAGCCAAGATCCCCCCGGGGGGGCCCAAGAGACCCAGTACTTC
CASSQDPPGGAQETQYF
>-|TRBV5-1|-|TRBJ2-5
TGCGCCAGCAGCCCCGGCGGTTTTTCGTTCCAAGAGACCCAGTACTTC
CASSPGGFSFQETQYF
>-|TRBV6-1|-|TRBJ1-2
TGTGCCAGCAGTGAACCGCCTGGGGGAGGGAACTATGGCTACACCTTC
CASSEPPGGGNYGYTF
>-|TRBV7-9|-|TRBJ2-7
TGTGCCAGCAGCCCCGGGCGGGTTTCCTACGAGCAGTACTTC
CASSPGRVSYEQYF
>TRBD2|TRBV5-1|once|TRBJ2-5
TGCGCCAGCAACCGCGGACTAGCGGGGGCCACTCAAGAGACCCAGTACTTC
CASNRGLAGATQETQYF
>TRBD2|TRBV7-2|-|TRBJ2-3
TGTGCCAGCAGCTCACACCTGACTAGCGGGGGGAAAGATACGCAGTATTTT
CASSSHLTSGGKDTQYF
>TRBD2|TRBV19|-|TRBJ2-7
TGTGCCAGTAGGCTAAAGTTTAGCGGGGGAACCTACGAGCAGTACTTC
CASRLKFSGGTYEQYF
>TRBD1|TRBV7-9|-|TRBJ2-7
TGTGCCAGCAGCTTCATTGGTCATGGACAGGTCCGCTCCTACGAGCAGTACTTC
CASSFIGHGQVRSYEQYF
>TRBD2|TRBV9|once|TRBJ2-3
TGTGCCAGCAGCGGAGGCGGACTAGCGGGGGGGTCAGATACGCAGTATTTT
CASSGGGLAGGSDTQYF
>TRBD1|TRBV13|-|TRBJ2-5
TGTGCCAGCAGCTCGGGACAGGGGAGAGGGGAGACCCAGTACTTC
CASSSGQGRGETQYF
>TRBD1|TRBV25-1|-|TRBJ2-3
TGTGCCAGCCGAGGGGGACAGGGAGATACAGATACGCAGTATTTT
CASRGGQGDTDTQYF
>-|TRBV28|-|TRBJ1-5
TGTGCCAGCAGTCTCCGGGTCTCCCCTAATCAGCCCCAGCATTTT
CASSLRVSPNQPQHF
>-|TRBV2|-|TRBJ1-1
TGTGCCAGCAGTGCAGGGGCGGTCACTGAAGCTTTCTTT
CASSAGAVTEAFF